This section outlines one T cell receptor (beta chain) sequence together with its context. Its antigen is still unknown. Nothing much larger sits one base from this clone, and base qualities are not available. In the germline V gene, CDR1 corresponds to MNHEY and CDR2 to SVGEGT. V and J are trimmed by 8 bases and 3 bases, and the gene matches miss 12 bases of the junction. The CDR3 runs 16 residues from the cysteine to the phenylalanine. The entry retains the CDR3 DNA only, 48 bases that are in frame from base 1. This specimen comes from a study of Ad26.COV2.S vaccination and SARS-CoV-2 variants (dated by TCRdb to the early 2020s). About the study as a whole: Donors in the vaccine arm were drawn from COV1001, a multicentre, randomized, double-blind, placebo-controlled phase I-IIa trial testing Ad26.COV2.S in healthy adults. Ad26.COV2.S was administered intramuscularly at a dose of 5x10^10 or 1x10^11 viral particles, either as one shot or as two shots given 56 days apart. TCRbeta repertoire sequencing served as the tool for gauging how specific and how broad the SARS-CoV-2-reactive T cell receptors were following Ad26.COV2.S vaccination. The TCR-sequenced set comprised approximately 32 samples: some 20 Ad26.COV2.S vaccine recipients, 5 placebo recipients and 8 SARS-CoV-2 convalescent individuals. Participants in the trial were split at random into five groups of five each, receiving low-dose or high-dose Ad26.COV2.S once or twice, or else placebo on both occasions. Investigators did not know the trial group allocation while performing experiments and assessing outcomes. Results and caveats for the whole study, not just this receptor: After vaccination, spike-specific CD8+ and CD4+ T cell responses were reported to show substantial breadth. The authors noted that total T cell responses may have been underestimated by the TCR breadth and depth analyses. Compared with placebo recipients, Ad26.COV2.S recipients showed higher spike-specific TCR breadth (P = 0.0014). Non-spike TCR breadth was comparable between vaccine and placebo recipients, consistent with the vaccine containing only spike. The study was not powered for comparison of responses between vaccine doses or regimens.

This specimen's treatment or condition label, per the study, means: 15 to 20 received Ad26.COV2.S at low or high dose, single or two shots; roughly 5 received placebo; per-sample allocation not given. For vaccine and placebo recipients, repertoires were sequenced using samples collected on day 63 after the first injection. Between 29 July and 7 August 2020, Cohort 1b enrolled fewer than 30 adults aged 18-55 years at one site in Boston, USA. Ad26.COV2.S was a replication-incompetent adenovirus type 26 vector that expressed a prefusion-stabilized SARS-CoV-2 spike protein derived from the original Wuhan strain. The immunoSEQ Assay was the method used to sequence TCRbeta CDR3 regions. After extraction, genomic DNA underwent amplification by bias-controlled multiplex PCR, followed by high-throughput sequencing. The original methods were these. To quantify the absolute abundance of every unique TCRbeta CDR3 region, sequences were collapsed and filtered. T cell fraction was estimated by normalization of TCRbeta template counts to usable DNA, with usable DNA being measured through amplification of reference genes present in all nucleated cells. Repertoire TCRs were annotated as SARS-CoV-2-specific when V gene, CDR3 amino acid sequence and J gene were exactly matched to a known reactive TCR set. The reference SARS-CoV-2 TCR set was derived from MIRA and filtered for enrichment in COVID-19-positive ImmuneCODE repertoires, a step that removed public or cross-reactive TCRs. Based on the MIRA antigens, annotated TCRs were further analysed at the level of specific ORF or position within ORF. Depth was the summed frequency of annotated unique rearrangements, while breadth was defined as annotated unique rearrangements over total unique productive rearrangements. TCR breadth was compared between groups using two-sided Wilcoxon rank-sum tests. Imported from immuneACCESS, the table was reduced by TCRdb to in-frame sequences with V and J called. These copies leave out some clones; in studies compared against another copy, an unresolved V gene accounts for under half, and the cause of the remainder is not known. V and J calls and clone size are given by that table; D and trimming were obtained from the DNA. The sample data list 380,000 or so clones, and 75% to 90% of these were observed just once. The top ten constitute around 11% of the sample.

The clonotype originates from a person between 18 and 60 years old who received the Ad26.COV2.S COVID-19 vaccine or a placebo. This specimen was peripheral blood, taken in a trial of Ad26.COV2.S vaccine versus placebo. The chain is encoded by TRBV6-2 or TRBV6-3 joined to TRBJ2-7; TRBD1 fits 11 bases in the junction. The base sequence is TGTGCCAGCCGCCCGGCCACGGGACAGGGGGTCTACGAGCAGTACTTC. Its protein reads: CASRPATGQGVYEQYF.